These T cell receptor beta chains were read from a single sample in a study of CD8 T cells in ankylosing spondylitis. TCRdb analysed the 5' RACE reads with MiXCR anew, one entry per CDR3 protein. The sample lists about 130,000 distinct CDR3 sequences; approximately 7.4% were seen once. The sample was blood, either unsorted or a sorted T cell fraction (not recorded which). The receptors stem from a female donor with ankylosing spondylitis or in good health (not recorded which). Both conserved end residues are trimmed from each CDR3. The order of the fields is D gene, J gene, V gene, CDR3 length, CDR3 protein. A D gene is named only where the DNA matches it firmly.

D: TRBD2; J: TRBJ2-3; V: TRBV20-1; length: 13; CDR3: SATQTSESTDTQY
D: TRBD1; J: TRBJ1-2; V: TRBV6-5; length: 13; CDR3: ASQPGTGGAGGYT
D: TRBD2; J: TRBJ2-7; V: TRBV9; length: 14; CDR3: ASSPGLGGETYEQY
D: TRBD1; J: TRBJ1-2; V: TRBV10-3; length: 11; CDR3: AIARQGHYGYT
D: -; J: TRBJ2-1; V: TRBV5-6; length: 14; CDR3: ASSSGTSWGYNEQF
D: -; J: TRBJ1-2; V: TRBV29-1; length: 11; CDR3: SVEDVGNYGYT
D: -; J: TRBJ2-7; V: TRBV28; length: 11; CDR3: ASNSQGMGKQY
D: -; J: TRBJ1-1; V: TRBV7-2; length: 12; CDR3: ASSLGRGNTEAF
D: -; J: TRBJ2-1; V: TRBV5-1; length: 13; CDR3: ASSPGGYSYNEQF
D: -; J: TRBJ1-4; V: TRBV4-2; length: 13; CDR3: ASSQGESRDEKLF
D: -; J: TRBJ1-2; V: TRBV6-1; length: 14; CDR3: ATHHARAGYGYGYT
D: TRBD2; J: TRBJ2-1; V: TRBV20-1; length: 12; CDR3: SARGTPGGNEQF
D: -; J: TRBJ2-5; V: TRBV5-1; length: 11; CDR3: ASSLVRGETQY
D: TRBD1; J: TRBJ1-6; V: TRBV5-1; length: 13; CDR3: ASTEGPGGNSPLH
D: -; J: TRBJ1-1; V: TRBV7-2; length: 10; CDR3: ASSSRISEAF
D: -; J: TRBJ2-7; V: TRBV12-3/TRBV12-4; length: 12; CDR3: ASSPRALAYEQY
D: TRBD1; J: TRBJ2-3; V: TRBV29-1; length: 11; CDR3: SVKQGAGDTQY
D: -; J: TRBJ1-2; V: TRBV20-1; length: 9; CDR3: SASPSVGYT
D: -; J: TRBJ1-2; V: TRBV7-6; length: 12; CDR3: ASSFGGLNYGYT
D: TRBD2; J: TRBJ2-2; V: TRBV29-1; length: 13; CDR3: SVPSGGLNTGELF
D: -; J: TRBJ1-1; V: TRBV28; length: 11; CDR3: ASTMVGDTEAF
D: -; J: TRBJ1-4; V: TRBV7-3; length: 10; CDR3: ATGPTNEKLF
D: -; J: TRBJ2-2; V: TRBV29-1; length: 11; CDR3: SVGQGSTGELF
D: TRBD2; J: TRBJ2-3; V: TRBV9; length: 14; CDR3: ASSIQLAGNTDTQY
D: -; J: TRBJ2-2; V: TRBV10-3; length: 12; CDR3: AISRDVISGELF
D: -; J: TRBJ2-1; V: TRBV3-1; length: 12; CDR3: ASSRSKRGNEQF
D: -; J: TRBJ1-3; V: TRBV7-2; length: 13; CDR3: ASSSRALSGNTIY
D: TRBD1; J: TRBJ2-3; V: TRBV27; length: 14; CDR3: ASIRYGAGGTDTQY
D: -; J: TRBJ2-1; V: TRBV5-1; length: 13; CDR3: ASSFEGSSYNEQF
D: TRBD1; J: TRBJ2-6; V: TRBV7-3; length: 17; CDR3: ASSLMTGSSHPGANVLT
D: -; J: TRBJ2-1; V: TRBV14; length: 15; CDR3: ASSQVTRAYTYNEQF
D: TRBD1; J: TRBJ1-1; V: TRBV4-3; length: 11; CDR3: ASRGQGDTEAF
D: TRBD2; J: TRBJ2-1; V: TRBV6-4; length: 13; CDR3: ASSDQPTPTSPIQ
D: -; J: TRBJ1-2; V: TRBV18; length: 13; CDR3: ASPPVGQPNYGYT
D: -; J: TRBJ2-3; V: TRBV9; length: 12; CDR3: ASSVEAGTDTQY
D: -; J: TRBJ1-2; V: TRBV6-1; length: 14; CDR3: ASTLQHGGGNYGYT
D: -; J: TRBJ2-2; V: TRBV10-3; length: 13; CDR3: AISDGGHNTGELF
D: -; J: TRBJ1-1; V: TRBV5-1; length: 11; CDR3: ASCLQGNTEAF
D: TRBD1; J: TRBJ2-1; V: TRBV7-8; length: 13; CDR3: ASTTGTGGYNEQF
D: -; J: TRBJ2-1; V: TRBV7-6; length: 11; CDR3: ASSLAVANEQF
D: -; J: TRBJ1-1; V: TRBV20-1; length: 11; CDR3: SARADMNTEAF
D: -; J: TRBJ2-3; V: TRBV7-9; length: 16; CDR3: ASSLMGRGSLRTDTQY
D: -; J: TRBJ1-6; V: TRBV11-2; length: 12; CDR3: ASSLTDGNSPLH
D: -; J: TRBJ2-7; V: TRBV29-1; length: 9; CDR3: SVELSYEQY
D: -; J: TRBJ2-2; V: TRBV6-2/TRBV6-3; length: 12; CDR3: ASSYPQYTGELF
D: -; J: TRBJ1-4; V: TRBV5-1; length: 11; CDR3: ASQVGLGEKLF
D: -; J: TRBJ2-5; V: TRBV5-6; length: 14; CDR3: ASSSWVPNWVETQY